Here is one TCR beta chain with its context. The data were produced by immunoSEQ multiplex PCR, yet TCRdb's version contains in-frame clones alone and is incomplete. The sample holds approximately 23,000 clones, roughly 85% seen once. The germline V gene encodes CDR1 LNHNV and CDR2 YYDKDF (reference sequence). Trimming cost V 0 bases and J 2 bases, with 8 bases left between them. This CDR3 comprises 15 residues. These data come from a study of neoadjuvant nivolumab and ipilimumab in lung cancer. The chain links TRBV15 to TRBJ1-3, with D hard to call. Sequencing used peripheral blood, obtained before neoadjuvant nivolumab, alone or with ipilimumab. The origin of this receptor is an adult with non-small cell lung cancer. CDR3 region: CATSRDLTAGNTIYF. Here the CDR3 DNA reads TGTGCCACCAGCAGAGATCTCACCGCTGGAAACACCATATATTTT. Looking up the rest from reference TRBV15 and TRBJ1-3 gives the full variable domain: DAMVIQNPRYQVTQFGKPVTLSCSQTLNHNVMYWYQQKSSQAPKLLFHYYDKDFNNEADTPDNFQSRRPNTSFCFLDIRSPGLGDTAMYLCATSRDLTAGNTIYFGEGSWLTVV.